The next 30 T cell receptor beta chains were all read from a single sample in a study of T cell changes during pregnancy in multiple sclerosis. Method: immunoSEQ multiplex PCR; TCRdb's copy keeps in-frame clones and lacks some. The table includes around 78,000 clones, roughly 91% detected once. The specimen comprised peripheral blood, sampled in the third trimester of pregnancy. All receptors come from a female donor in good health, enrolled as a control in a pregnancy study.

The V call is TRBV5-6, the J call TRBJ1-2, with D possibly being TRBD1 (5 bases). Trimming shortened V by 3 bases and J by 5 bases, and 11 bases separated the two germline ends. The CDR3 has 13 residues. Germline V gene lookup returns CDR1 SGHDT and CDR2 YYEEEE. The CDR3 here is CASSWWGGYGYTF. The DNA for the CDR3 is TGTGCCAGCAGCTGGTGGGGGGGATATGGCTACACCTTC.

J is TRBJ1-2 and V is TRBV2; the match to TRBD1 covers 7 bases. With V trimmed by 7 bases and J by 4 bases, 6 bases remained unmatched. The CDR3 has 13 residues. CDR1 is SNHLY and CDR2 is FYNNEI in the germline V gene. The CDR3 region has the DNA TGTGCCAGCATGATGACAGGGTCCTATGGCTACACCTTC. Translating it yields CASMMTGSYGYTF.

This chain connects TRBV6-5 to TRBJ1-2; 10 bases are a match to TRBD1. From germline, CDR1 is MNHEY and CDR2 SVGAGI. There are 14 residues in the CDR3. Losses at the gene ends were 0 bases for V and 8 bases for J; bases not matched to a gene: 3. The CDR3: CASSYSGTGEGYTF. For the CDR3, the DNA is TGTGCCAGCAGTTACTCCGGGACAGGGGAAGGCTACACCTTC.

V and J are TRBV27 and TRBJ2-7; a weak D match, TRBD1 (6 bases). With 0 bases removed from V and 5 bases from J, the gap between germline ends came to 8 bases. Germline CDR1 and CDR2: MNHEY and SMNVEV (reference sequence). The length of the CDR3 is 13 residues. Here the CDR3 reads CASSLSYRDEQYF. The DNA for the CDR3 is TGTGCCAGCAGTTTATCTTACAGGGACGAGCAGTACTTC.

This chain joins TRBV11-3 and TRBJ2-2; D is possibly TRBD1 (6 bases). There are 14 residues in the CDR3. V was cut by 5 bases and J by 7 bases, with 14 bases left in between. Per germline, CDR1 SGHNT and CDR2 YENEEA. For the CDR3, the DNA is TGTGCCAGCAGCCAGGGACACCCCAGCGGGGAGCTGTTTTTT. It translates to CASSQGHPSGELFF.

This chain joins TRBV11-2 and TRBJ1-5, with D tentatively TRBD1 (5 bases). Germline V lookup: CDR1 SGHAT, CDR2 FQNNGV. V was shortened by 3 bases and J by 2 bases, with 14 bases between the two germline ends. The CDR3 covers 16 residues. CDR3 in DNA: TGTGCCAGCAGCTTTACAGGAGCGGGGGGCAATCAGCCCCAGCATTTT. Residues: CASSFTGAGGNQPQHF.

The V call is TRBV19, the J call TRBJ1-1; 8 bases are a match to TRBD1. Germline V lookup: CDR1 LNHDA, CDR2 SQIVND (reference sequence). This CDR3 comprises 15 residues. J was trimmed by 0 bases and V by 5 bases; bases with no gene match: 5. The DNA of the CDR3 is TGTGCCAGTAGTGCCCGGGACAGGATGAACACTGAAGCTTTCTTT. Its translation is CASSARDRMNTEAFF.

J is TRBJ1-5 and V is TRBV6-5; perhaps TRBD1 as D (5 bases). This CDR3 has 15 amino acids. The V and J ends lost 5 bases and 0 bases respectively, with 11 bases between them. CDR1 MNHEY and CDR2 SVGAGI come from the germline V gene. The CDR3: CASSPTAYSNQPQHF. The CDR3 DNA sequence: TGTGCCAGCAGTCCGACAGCTTATAGCAATCAGCCCCAGCATTTT.

CDR3 nucleotides: TGCGCCAGCAGCCCTTATTTGAACACTGAAGCTTTCTTT. Its translation: CASSPYLNTEAFF. The genes are TRBV5-1 and TRBJ1-1; D remains ambiguous. CDR3 length equals 13 residues. CDR1 SGHRS and CDR2 YFSETQ come from the germline V gene. V was shortened by 4 bases and J by 0 bases, with 7 bases between the two germline ends. Combining the CDR3 with reference TRBV5-1 and TRBJ1-1 gives the whole variable domain KAGVTQTPRYLIKTRGQQVTLSCSPISGHRSVSWYQQTPGQGLQFLFEYFSETQRNKGNFPGRFSGRQFSNSRSEMNVSTLELGDSALYLCASSPYLNTEAFFGQGTRLTVV.

This chain links TRBV28 with TRBJ2-1; 8 nucleotides match TRBD2. Germline V gene sequence: CDR1 MDHEN, CDR2 SYDVKM. J was trimmed by 10 bases and V by 8 bases; bases with no gene match: 16. The CDR3 totals 15 residues. CDR3 DNA sequence: TGTGCCAGCGACCGCCCCGGGACTAGATCTAGGGAGCAGTTCTTC. Protein sequence: CASDRPGTRSREQFF.

The chain joins TRBV28 to TRBJ2-5; possibly TRBD2 for D (7 bases). The CDR3 extends over 15 amino acids. Germline V gene data show CDR1 as MDHEN and CDR2 as SYDVKM. The V and J ends lost 6 bases and 0 bases respectively, with 14 bases between them. This CDR3 reads CASRRGGLDQETQYF. As DNA, the CDR3 is TGTGCCAGCAGGAGGGGGGGTTTGGACCAAGAGACCCAGTACTTC.

The chain recombines TRBV25-1 with TRBJ1-2; 7 bases are a match to TRBD1. This CDR3 region has 14 residues. V gave up 2 bases and J gave up 7 bases; unmatched junction bases: 7. The germline gives CDR1 MGHDK, CDR2 SYGVNS. This CDR3 reads CASSEPTGSPGYTF. As DNA, the CDR3 is TGTGCCAGCAGTGAACCGACAGGGTCCCCTGGCTACACCTTC.

The chain joins TRBV27 to TRBJ1-2; a weak D match, TRBD1 (5 bases). CDR1 and CDR2 from the germline V gene are MNHEY and SMNVEV (reference sequence). Trimming pared 3 bases from V and 4 bases from J, leaving 9 bases between. This CDR3 has 13 amino acids. The CDR3 DNA follows: TGTGCCAGCAGTTTTACAGGATTCTATGGCTACACCTTC. Translation gives CASSFTGFYGYTF.

This sequence joins TRBV4-1 and TRBJ2-4; 11 nucleotides line up with TRBD2. The CDR3 consists of 17 residues. Germline V gene lookup returns CDR1 MGHRA and CDR2 YSYEKL. The trim removed 5 bases at V and 4 bases at J, leaving 10 bases unmatched. The CDR3 DNA sequence: TGCGCCAGCAGCTCAAGATGGGCTAGCGGGGGGAAAAACATTCAGTACTTC. Its protein is CASSSRWASGGKNIQYF.

The chain joins TRBV9 to TRBJ2-5, with 10 bases that match TRBD2. Trimming at V came to 4 bases and at J to 3 bases, leaving 12 bases not matched to a gene. Germline V gives CDR1 SGDLS, CDR2 YYNGEE. The CDR3 is 17 amino acids. CDR3 nucleotide sequence: TGTGCCAGCAGCCGGGGGGCGGGAGCGGGAGGGGAAGAGACCCAGTACTTC. This gives the protein CASSRGAGAGGEETQYF.

This chain uses TRBV5-1 with TRBJ2-3; tentatively, D is TRBD2 (6 bases). Germline V CDR1 and CDR2: SGHRS, YFSETQ. The CDR3 has 12 residues. V lost 0 bases to trimming and J lost 8 bases, with 7 bases between them. CDR3 DNA sequence: TGCGCCAGCAGCTTGGCGGGGGTTACGCAGTATTTT. The encoded protein is CASSLAGVTQYF.

Only a few counts were recorded for this clone. The CDR3 sequence is CASSGTGTRGNTEAFF. As DNA, the CDR3 is TGTGCCAGCAGCGGTACAGGGACGAGGGGGAACACTGAAGCTTTCTTT. The chain joins TRBV5-6 to TRBJ1-1, with D tentatively TRBD1 (6 bases). The CDR3 is 16 amino acids. Trimming left V 4 bases short and J 1 base short, with 17 bases between. Germline loops: CDR1 SGHDT, CDR2 YYEEEE.

The J gene is TRBJ1-1, the V gene TRBV4-1; the D is unclear. V lost 4 bases to trimming and J lost 2 bases, with 17 bases between them. Germline-derived CDR1 and CDR2 are MGHRA and YSYEKL. This CDR3 spans 16 amino acids. The CDR3: CASSLPGHIINTEAFF. Here the CDR3 DNA reads TGCGCCAGCAGCCTGCCGGGTCACATTATTAACACTGAAGCTTTCTTT.

CDR3 nucleotide sequence: TGCAGCGTTGGGGCTAGCAGGGGGCCCACAGATACGCAGTATTTT. Translation: CSVGASRGPTDTQYF. The V gene is TRBV29-1, the J gene TRBJ2-3; 8 bases match TRBD1. CDR1 is SQVTM and CDR2 is ANQGSEA in the germline V gene. The V segment lost 4 bases and the J segment 2 bases; nucleotides outside the gene matches: 8. There are 15 residues in the CDR3.

The chain is built from TRBV5-1 and TRBJ1-1; the D gene is possibly TRBD1 (6 bases). The length of the CDR3 is 14 residues. Trimming cost V 4 bases and J 4 bases, with 14 bases left between them. Per the germline V gene, CDR1 is SGHRS and CDR2 is YFSETQ. In DNA form, the CDR3 reads TGCGCCAGCAGCCATCTTGGGGGCACCACTGAAGCTTTCTTT. Amino acids: CASSHLGGTTEAFF.

V and J are TRBV11-3 and TRBJ2-5, with no clear D. Trimming cost V 1 base and J 3 bases, with 12 bases left between them. The CDR3 sequence is 15 residues long. Per the germline V gene, CDR1 is SGHNT and CDR2 is YENEEA. This chain's CDR3 is CASSLGLHAEETQYF. Written as DNA, the CDR3 is TGTGCCAGCAGCTTAGGATTGCACGCGGAAGAGACCCAGTACTTC.

The chain employs TRBV30 and TRBJ1-3, with a possible D match to TRBD1 (5 bases). V was cut by 2 bases and J by 10 bases, with 9 bases left in between. From germline, CDR1 is GTSNPN and CDR2 SVGIG (reference sequence). The CDR3 sequence is 11 residues long. The CDR3 DNA reads TGTGCCTGGAGTCGTGGGGGGACCATATATTTT. Protein product: CAWSRGGTIYF. Combining the CDR3 with reference TRBV30 and TRBJ1-3 gives the whole variable domain SQTIHQWPATLVQPVGSPLSLECTVEGTSNPNLYWYRQAAGRGLQLLFYSVGIGQISSEVPQNLSASRPQDRQFILSSKKLLLSDSGFYLCAWSRGGTIYFGEGSWLTVV.

The CDR3 DNA sequence: TGTGCCAGCAGCCAAGCACTCGGACAGAACACTGAAGCTTTCTTT. Its protein product is CASSQALGQNTEAFF. This chain uses TRBV14 with TRBJ1-1; tentatively, D is TRBD1 (5 bases). V was cut by 1 base and J by 1 base, with 10 bases left in between. CDR1 and CDR2 (germline): SGHDN, FVKESK. CDR3 length: 15 amino acids.

The chain has TRBV13 and TRBJ2-7, with TRBD2 matching over 11 bases. Looked up from germline, CDR1 is PRHDT and CDR2 is FYEKMQ (reference sequence). The CDR3 loop spans 16 amino acids. V lost 4 bases, J lost 0 bases, and 5 bases stayed unmatched. The CDR3 DNA sequence: TGTGCCAGCAGCTCTATAGCGGGAGGGAGCTCCTACGAGCAGTACTTC. Translating it yields CASSSIAGGSSYEQYF.

V and J are TRBV13 and TRBJ1-1, with unresolved D. Germline CDR1 reads PRHDT; CDR2 reads FYEKMQ (reference sequence). CDR3 length equals 14 residues. V gave up 5 bases and J gave up 1 base, with 11 bases separating them. DNA for the CDR3: TGTGCCAGCAGCCAAGAACGGAGGAACACTGAAGCTTTCTTT. Translated, it gives CASSQERRNTEAFF.

The rearrangement joins TRBV11-3 to TRBJ1-1, with D perhaps TRBD1 (6 bases). The V gene lost 5 bases and the J gene lost 4 bases, with 11 bases spanning the gap. CDR1 and CDR2 from the germline V gene are SGHNT and YENEEA. The CDR3 is made up of 13 amino acids. The DNA for the CDR3 is TGTGCCAGCAGCCCAGGGGAGAGCACTGAAGCTTTCTTT. Its protein product is CASSPGESTEAFF.

The CDR3 sequence is CASSYSNGLDTQYF. CDR3 coding DNA: TGTGCCAGCAGTTACTCAAATGGACTAGATACGCAGTATTTT. J is TRBJ2-3 and V is TRBV6-6, with TRBD2 as a possible D gene (5 bases). CDR3 length equals 14 residues. V was pared by 0 bases and J by 5 bases, with 9 bases between. CDR1 MNHNY and CDR2 SVGAGI come from the germline V gene (reference sequence).

The V and J genes are TRBV29-1 and TRBJ1-2, with 10 bases lining up with TRBD1. With 6 bases clipped from V and 4 bases from J, the junction kept 2 bases outside the gene matches. Per the germline V gene, CDR1 is SQVTM and CDR2 is ANQGSEA. CDR3 size: 12 residues. The CDR3 reads CSVGDRGYGYTF. The CDR3 DNA is TGCAGCGTAGGGGACAGGGGCTATGGCTACACCTTC. The variable domain in full, with the rest retrieved from reference TRBV29-1 and TRBJ1-2, is SAVISQKPSRDICQRGTSLTIQCQVDSQVTMMFWYRQQPGQSLTLIATANQGSEATYESGFVIDKFPISRPNLTFSTLTVSNMSPEDSSIYLCSVGDRGYGYTFGSGTRLTVV.

The chain employs TRBV7-2 and TRBJ2-5; tentatively, D is TRBD1 (6 bases). From germline, CDR1 is SGHTA and CDR2 FQGNSA. Trimming removed 5 bases from V and 4 bases from J, with 11 bases in between. The CDR3 has 13 amino acids. The CDR3 coding sequence is TGTGCCAGCAGCGCAGGACAGCGAGAGACCCAGTACTTC. It yields the protein CASSAGQRETQYF.

The genes are TRBV5-1 and TRBJ2-3; D is possibly TRBD1 (6 bases). Looked up from germline, CDR1 is SGHRS and CDR2 is YFSETQ. Deletions cut 0 bases from V and 2 bases from J, with 13 bases between. This CDR3 comprises 16 residues. The CDR3 sequence is CASSLEGRGITDTQYF. CDR3 bases: TGCGCCAGCAGCTTGGAAGGCAGGGGAATCACAGATACGCAGTATTTT. The full variable domain, rest sourced from reference TRBV5-1 and TRBJ2-3, is KAGVTQTPRYLIKTRGQQVTLSCSPISGHRSVSWYQQTPGQGLQFLFEYFSETQRNKGNFPGRFSGRQFSNSRSEMNVSTLELGDSALYLCASSLEGRGITDTQYFGPGTRLTVL.